A single sample gave rise to the 23 T cell receptor beta chains below, sequenced in a study of blood T cell repertoires in COVID-19. TCRdb's copy holds only in-frame clones and misses some; the assay was immunoSEQ multiplex PCR. The sample holds 85,000 to 130,000 clones, approximately 90% seen once. The material sequenced was peripheral blood. The receptor source for this set is a man aged 60 to 75 with acute or convalescent COVID-19.

DNA for the CDR3: TGTGCCAGCAGCTTAGATCGGGGAGCCATGAACACTGAAGCTTTCTTT. Protein sequence: CASSLDRGAMNTEAFF. The chain combines TRBV11-3 with TRBJ1-1; D remains ambiguous. In germline, CDR1 is SGHNT, CDR2 YENEEA. The CDR3 covers 16 residues. Trimming removed 0 bases from V and 0 bases from J, with 11 bases in between.

CDR3 sequence reads: CASSLRGRNYGYTF. Here the CDR3 DNA reads TGTGCCAGCAGTCTCAGGGGGCGGAACTATGGCTACACCTTC. The gene calls are TRBV6-5 and TRBJ1-2; 8 bases are shared with TRBD1. V shed 5 bases and J 2 bases; nucleotides not matched to a gene: 4. The length of the CDR3 is 14 residues. Germline lookup yields CDR1 MNHEY and CDR2 SVGAGI.

The gene calls are TRBV19 and TRBJ2-7, with D possibly TRBD1 on 7 matching bases. The V end lost 3 bases, the J end lost 4 bases, and 10 bases lay between the germline ends. This CDR3 region has 13 residues. Germline lookup yields CDR1 LNHDA and CDR2 SQIVND (reference sequence). Here the CDR3 reads CASSIQGGYEQYV. Written as DNA, the CDR3 is TGTGCCAGTAGTATCCAGGGGGGATACGAGCAGTACGTC.

In DNA, the CDR3 is TGTGCCAGCTCTACAGGGGTAAGCACAGATACGCAGTATTTT. Translation: CASSTGVSTDTQYF. V gene TRBV18 combines with J gene TRBJ2-3, with 7 nucleotides matching TRBD1. CDR1 is KGHSH and CDR2 is LQKENI in the germline V gene. The CDR3 sequence is 14 residues long. The junction had 3 bases not matched to a gene; V was cut back by 6 bases and J by 0 bases.

The chain uses TRBV30 and TRBJ1-3; D possibly corresponds to TRBD1 (6 bases). The CDR3 covers 13 residues. V was pared by 4 bases and J by 8 bases, with 15 bases between. Germline CDR1 and CDR2: GTSNPN and SVGIG (reference sequence). This CDR3 is CAWTGRGRDTIYF. The CDR3 region has the DNA TGTGCCTGGACCGGCAGGGGAAGGGACACCATATATTTT.

This clone turned up a few times. The identical CDR3 is also encoded by other nucleotide sequences in the sample. This CDR3 reads CASSEDRGRDTQYF. The DNA for the CDR3 is TGTGCCAGCAGTGAAGACAGGGGGCGAGATACGCAGTATTTT. The genes are TRBV2 and TRBJ2-3; 9 bases fit TRBD1. The CDR3 totals 14 residues. With 1 base clipped from V and 5 bases from J, the junction kept 1 base outside the gene matches. Germline V CDR1 and CDR2: SNHLY, FYNNEI.

The chain employs TRBV14 and TRBJ2-3, with D tentatively TRBD2 (6 bases). Trimming stripped 4 bases from V and 1 base from J, with 6 bases between. The CDR3 totals 13 residues. Per germline, CDR1 SGHDN and CDR2 FVKESK. The CDR3 loop reads CASSRGGTDTQYF. Written as DNA, the CDR3 is TGTGCCAGCAGCCGGGGGGGCACAGATACGCAGTATTTT.

The rearrangement uses TRBV28 and TRBJ2-7; TRBD2 matches at 10 bases. The CDR3 has 18 residues. Unmatched junction bases numbered 19, after V lost 6 bases and J lost 5 bases. Germline V lookup: CDR1 MDHEN, CDR2 SYDVKM. CDR3 region: CASRAPGLAHTPIHEQYF. DNA of the CDR3: TGTGCCAGCAGGGCTCCGGGACTAGCGCATACCCCCATCCACGAGCAGTACTTC.

V gene TRBV5-1 combines with J gene TRBJ1-5; 9 bases line up with TRBD1. Germline-derived CDR1 and CDR2 are SGHRS and YFSETQ. V was pared by 2 bases and J by 6 bases, with 9 bases of the junction left unmatched. The CDR3 sequence is 16 residues long. CDR3 sequence (DNA): TGCGCCAGCAGCTTAGATGCGGGACAGGGTCCTCAGCCCCAGCATTTT. Its translation: CASSLDAGQGPQPQHF. Complete variable domain (other parts from reference TRBV5-1 and TRBJ1-5): KAGVTQTPRYLIKTRGQQVTLSCSPISGHRSVSWYQQTPGQGLQFLFEYFSETQRNKGNFPGRFSGRQFSNSRSEMNVSTLELGDSALYLCASSLDAGQGPQPQHFGDGTRLSIL.

V and J are TRBV5-4 and TRBJ1-3; TRBD1 matches at 9 bases. The CDR3 has 14 residues. With 4 bases clipped from V and 5 bases from J, the junction kept 4 bases outside the gene matches. The germline gives CDR1 SGHNT, CDR2 YYREEE (reference sequence). This CDR3 reads CASSTGQGRNTIYF. In nucleotides, the CDR3 is TGTGCCAGCAGCACCGGACAGGGGCGAAACACCATATATTTT.

The V gene is TRBV7-9, the J gene TRBJ2-5; TRBD2 aligns across 9 bases. The CDR3 covers 15 residues. V lost 2 bases to trimming and J lost 2 bases; unmatched junction nucleotides: 3. In germline, CDR1 is SEHNR, CDR2 FQNEAQ (reference sequence). For the CDR3, the DNA is TGTGCCAGCAGCTTAAGACTAGCGGAGCAAGAGACCCAGTACTTC. Protein sequence: CASSLRLAEQETQYF.

The rearrangement joins TRBV7-9 to TRBJ1-1; TRBD1 matches 7 bases. The V gene end was trimmed by 5 bases and the J gene end by 1 base; junction bases not matched to a gene: 7. The germline V gene has CDR1 SEHNR and CDR2 FQNEAQ (reference sequence). The length of the CDR3 is 15 residues. In DNA, the CDR3 is TGTGCCAGCAGCCCAGGGGGACAGAAGAACACTGAAGCTTTCTTT. It translates to CASSPGGQKNTEAFF.

The chain recombines TRBV28 with TRBJ2-5; 7 bases line up with TRBD2. Germline V CDR1 and CDR2: MDHEN, SYDVKM. CDR3 length: 16 amino acids. Unmatched junction bases numbered 9, after V lost 3 bases and J lost 2 bases. CDR3 in amino acids: CASSLVRSSGQETQYF. The CDR3 DNA is TGTGCCAGCAGTTTGGTGAGGTCTAGCGGACAAGAGACCCAGTACTTC. The full variable domain, with the rest looked up from reference TRBV28 and TRBJ2-5, is DVKVTQSSRYLVKRTGEKVFLECVQDMDHENMFWYRQDPGLGLRLIYFSYDVKMKEKGDIPEGYSVSREKKERFSLILESASTNQTSMYLCASSLVRSSGQETQYFGPGTRLLVL.

V is TRBV5-6 and J is TRBJ1-1; D uncertain. V was trimmed by 0 bases and J by 0 bases, leaving 6 bases between them. Germline assignment: CDR1 SGHDT and CDR2 YYEEEE. The length of the CDR3 is 14 residues. Written as DNA, the CDR3 is TGTGCCAGCAGCTTGGGACACCTGAACACTGAAGCTTTCTTT. This translates into CASSLGHLNTEAFF. The full variable domain, rest sourced from reference TRBV5-6 and TRBJ1-1, is DAGVTQSPTHLIKTRGQQVTLRCSPKSGHDTVSWYQQALGQGPQFIFQYYEEEERQRGNFPDRFSGHQFPNYSSELNVNALLLGDSALYLCASSLGHLNTEAFFGQGTRLTVV.

V is TRBV19 and J is TRBJ2-5; 9 bases map to TRBD1. CDR1 is LNHDA, CDR2 SQIVND, per germline (reference sequence). Trimming at V came to 3 bases and at J to 5 bases, leaving 4 bases not matched to a gene. The CDR3 consists of 14 residues. CDR3 protein: CASSIGTGSETQYF. CDR3 in DNA: TGTGCCAGTAGTATTGGGACAGGGTCGGAGACCCAGTACTTC.

Turning to this clone: One end of the junction fails to match germline, which may point to a read error. V and J are TRBV11-2 and TRBJ2-1; no clear D. The CDR3 extends over 15 amino acids. Germline assignment: CDR1 SGHAT and CDR2 FQNNGV. CDR3 sequence (DNA): TGTGCCAGCAGCCTAGAGCTCTATCTTTACAATGAGCAGTTCTTC. The encoded protein is CASSLELYLYNEQFF. The variable domain in full, with the rest retrieved from reference TRBV11-2 and TRBJ2-1, is EAGVAQSPRYKIIEKRQSVAFWCNPISGHATLYWYQQILGQGPKLLIQFQNNGVVDDSQLPKDRFSAERLKGVDSTLKIQPAKLEDSAVYLCASSLELYLYNEQFFGPGTRLTVL.

The V call is TRBV5-1, the J call TRBJ2-5; TRBD1 agrees at 9 bases. The CDR3 spans 13 residues. The V gene end was trimmed by 4 bases and the J gene end by 3 bases; junction bases not matched to a gene: 1. Per the germline V gene, CDR1 is SGHRS and CDR2 is YFSETQ. CDR3 nucleotide sequence: TGCGCCAGCAGCCGACAGGGGGAAGAGACCCAGTACTTC. This codes for CASSRQGEETQYF.

The gene calls are TRBV19 and TRBJ1-1; D possibly corresponds to TRBD1 (6 bases). Germline CDR1 is LNHDA and CDR2 is SQIVND (reference sequence). The CDR3 is 14 amino acids. V gave up 3 bases and J gave up 1 base, with 9 bases separating them. Here the CDR3 DNA reads TGTGCCAGTAGTATCCGACAGGAGAACACTGAAGCTTTCTTT. Translation gives CASSIRQENTEAFF.

The chain combines TRBV12-2 with TRBJ2-7; TRBD2, as called in the table, went unchecked against the DNA. TRBV12-2 is reported as a pseudogene. The CDR3 contains 19 residues. CDR3: CASRLVALEVRLSSYEQYF. The CDR3 DNA reads TGTGCAAGTCGCTTAGTGGCATTAGAGGTCAGATTAAGCTCCTACGAGCAGTACTTC.

The chain has TRBV19 and TRBJ2-1; TRBD2 matches 8 bases. The V segment lost 3 bases and the J segment 0 bases; nucleotides outside the gene matches: 19. Germline lookup yields CDR1 LNHDA and CDR2 SQIVND (reference sequence). The CDR3 length is 21 residues. The DNA of the CDR3 is TGTGCCAGTAGTATCCCGGCCTCCGGGACTAGAGAGGGGGGCTCCTACAATGAGCAGTTCTTC. Its protein product is CASSIPASGTREGGSYNEQFF. Full variable domain (rest looked up from reference TRBV19 and TRBJ2-1): DGGITQSPKYLFRKEGQNVTLSCEQNLNHDAMYWYRQDPGQGLRLIYYSQIVNDFQKGDIAEGYSVSREKKESFPLTVTSAQKNPTAFYLCASSIPASGTREGGSYNEQFFGPGTRLTVL.

The V call is TRBV5-1, the J call TRBJ1-2; 9 bases fit TRBD1. Per germline, CDR1 SGHRS and CDR2 YFSETQ. The trim removed 4 bases at V and 3 bases at J, leaving 10 bases unmatched. The CDR3 contains 16 residues. The CDR3 loop is CASSRTGAQGHYGYTF. CDR3 coding DNA: TGCGCCAGCAGCCGGACAGGGGCGCAGGGGCACTATGGCTACACCTTC. The entire variable domain, with the rest obtained from reference TRBV5-1 and TRBJ1-2, is as follows: KAGVTQTPRYLIKTRGQQVTLSCSPISGHRSVSWYQQTPGQGLQFLFEYFSETQRNKGNFPGRFSGRQFSNSRSEMNVSTLELGDSALYLCASSRTGAQGHYGYTFGSGTRLTVV.

The chain carries TRBV20-1 and TRBJ2-7; 7 positions match TRBD1. Germline V lookup: CDR1 DFQATT, CDR2 SNEGSKA (reference sequence). Trimming removed 3 bases from V and 3 bases from J; junction bases left unmatched: 8. The CDR3 totals 14 residues. In DNA form, the CDR3 reads TGCAGTGCTAGTCCTGACCGGGACAGCTACGAGCAGTACTTC. It codes for CSASPDRDSYEQYF.

This rearrangement joins TRBV6-5 to TRBJ1-4; no reliable D call. Trimming stripped 9 bases from V and 0 bases from J, with 11 bases between. The CDR3 consists of 14 residues. CDR1 and CDR2 from the germline V gene are MNHEY and SVGAGI. CDR3 residues: CASGRRPTNEKLFF. The DNA for the CDR3 is TGTGCCAGTGGGCGTAGGCCAACTAATGAAAAACTGTTTTTT.